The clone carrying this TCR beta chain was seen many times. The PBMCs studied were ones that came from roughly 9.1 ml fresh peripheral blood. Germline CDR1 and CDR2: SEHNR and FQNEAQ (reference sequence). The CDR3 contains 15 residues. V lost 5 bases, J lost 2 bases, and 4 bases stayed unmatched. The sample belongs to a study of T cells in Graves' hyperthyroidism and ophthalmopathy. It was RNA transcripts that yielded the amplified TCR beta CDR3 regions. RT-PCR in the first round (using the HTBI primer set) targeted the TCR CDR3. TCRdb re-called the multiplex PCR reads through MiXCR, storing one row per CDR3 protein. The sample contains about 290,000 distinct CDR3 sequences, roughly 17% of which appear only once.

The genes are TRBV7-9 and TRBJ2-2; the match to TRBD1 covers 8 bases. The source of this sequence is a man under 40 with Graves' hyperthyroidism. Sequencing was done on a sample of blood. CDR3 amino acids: CASSPDRGNTGELFF. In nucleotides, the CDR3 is TGTGCCAGCAGCCCCGACAGGGGAAACACCGGGGAGCTGTTTTTT.